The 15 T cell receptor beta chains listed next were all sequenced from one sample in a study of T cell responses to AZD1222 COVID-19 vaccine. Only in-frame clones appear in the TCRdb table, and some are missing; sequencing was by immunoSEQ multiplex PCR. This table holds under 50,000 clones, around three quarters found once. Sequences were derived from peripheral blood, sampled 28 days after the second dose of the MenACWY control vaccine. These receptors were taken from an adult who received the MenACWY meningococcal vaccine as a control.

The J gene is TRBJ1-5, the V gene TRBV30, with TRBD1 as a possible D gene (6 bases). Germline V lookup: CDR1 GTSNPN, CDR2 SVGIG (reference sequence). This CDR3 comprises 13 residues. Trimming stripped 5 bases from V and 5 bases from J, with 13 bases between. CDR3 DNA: TGTGCCTGGGGATGGACAGACGATCAGCCCCAGCATTTT. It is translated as CAWGWTDDQPQHF.

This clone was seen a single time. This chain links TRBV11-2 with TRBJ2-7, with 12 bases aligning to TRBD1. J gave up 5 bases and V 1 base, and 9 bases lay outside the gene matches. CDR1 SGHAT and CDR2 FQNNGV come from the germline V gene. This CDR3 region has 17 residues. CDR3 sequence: CASSLAPPGQGANEQYF. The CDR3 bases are TGTGCCAGCAGCTTAGCTCCCCCGGGACAGGGGGCGAACGAGCAGTACTTC.

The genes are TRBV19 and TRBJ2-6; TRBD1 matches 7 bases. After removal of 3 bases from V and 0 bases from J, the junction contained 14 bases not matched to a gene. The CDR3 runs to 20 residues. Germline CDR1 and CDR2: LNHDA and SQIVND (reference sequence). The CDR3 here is CASSMRAPGQILSGANVLTF. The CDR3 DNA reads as TGTGCCAGTAGTATGAGGGCTCCGGGACAGATCCTCTCTGGGGCCAACGTCCTGACTTTC.

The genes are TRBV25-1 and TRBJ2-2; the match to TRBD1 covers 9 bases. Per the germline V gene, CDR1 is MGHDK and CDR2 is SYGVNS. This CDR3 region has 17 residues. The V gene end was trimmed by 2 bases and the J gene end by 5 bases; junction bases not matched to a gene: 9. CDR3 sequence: CASSEPRPGQGTGELFF. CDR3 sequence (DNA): TGTGCCAGCAGTGAACCCCGACCGGGACAGGGTACCGGGGAGCTGTTTTTT.

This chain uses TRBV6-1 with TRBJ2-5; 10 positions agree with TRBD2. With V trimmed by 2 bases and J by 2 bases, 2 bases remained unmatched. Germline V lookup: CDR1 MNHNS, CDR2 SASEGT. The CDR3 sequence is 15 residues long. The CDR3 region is CASSEQRGGQETQYF. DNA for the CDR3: TGTGCCAGCAGTGAACAGCGGGGGGGTCAAGAGACCCAGTACTTC.

The CDR3 DNA reads TGTGCCAGCAGCCCAAGGTCCGGGGGCGATGTAATGGGCAATGAGCAGTTCTTC. It specifies CASSPRSGGDVMGNEQFF. The rearrangement links TRBV11-2 to TRBJ2-1, with D perhaps assigned TRBD1 or TRBD2 (6 bases each). The V gene lost 5 bases and the J gene lost 6 bases, with 26 bases spanning the gap. This CDR3 comprises 18 residues. In germline, CDR1 is SGHAT, CDR2 FQNNGV.

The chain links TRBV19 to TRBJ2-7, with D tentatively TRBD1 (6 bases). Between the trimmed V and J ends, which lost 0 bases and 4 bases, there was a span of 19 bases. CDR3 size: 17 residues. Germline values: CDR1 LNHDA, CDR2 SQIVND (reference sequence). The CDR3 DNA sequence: TGTGCCAGTAGTATAGACCTGATGAGGGGGATCCCGTACGAGCAGTACTTC. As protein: CASSIDLMRGIPYEQYF.

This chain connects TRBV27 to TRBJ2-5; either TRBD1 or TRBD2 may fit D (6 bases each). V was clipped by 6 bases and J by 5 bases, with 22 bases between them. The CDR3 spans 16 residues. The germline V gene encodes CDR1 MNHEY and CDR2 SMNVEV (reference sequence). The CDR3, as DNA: TGTGCCAGCAGCAGGACTCCTCCGGGGGCCATGGAGACCCAGTACTTC. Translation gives CASSRTPPGAMETQYF.

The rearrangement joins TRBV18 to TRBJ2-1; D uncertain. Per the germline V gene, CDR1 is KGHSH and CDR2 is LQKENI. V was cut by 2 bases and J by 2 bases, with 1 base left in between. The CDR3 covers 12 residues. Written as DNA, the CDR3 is TGTGCCAGCTCACCAGCCTACAATGAGCAGTTCTTC. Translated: CASSPAYNEQFF.

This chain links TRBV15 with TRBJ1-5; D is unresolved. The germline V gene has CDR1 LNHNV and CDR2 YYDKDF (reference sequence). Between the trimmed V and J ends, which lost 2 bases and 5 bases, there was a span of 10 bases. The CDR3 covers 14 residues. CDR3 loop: CATSRYRGDQPQHF. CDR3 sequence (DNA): TGTGCCACCAGCAGATACAGAGGCGATCAGCCCCAGCATTTT.

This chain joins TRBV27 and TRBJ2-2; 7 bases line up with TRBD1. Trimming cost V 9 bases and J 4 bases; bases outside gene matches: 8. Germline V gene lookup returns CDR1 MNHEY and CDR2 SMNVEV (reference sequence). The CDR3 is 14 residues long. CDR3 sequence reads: CARQRGPGTGELFF. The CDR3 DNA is TGTGCCAGGCAAAGGGGGCCGGGCACCGGGGAGCTGTTTTTT.

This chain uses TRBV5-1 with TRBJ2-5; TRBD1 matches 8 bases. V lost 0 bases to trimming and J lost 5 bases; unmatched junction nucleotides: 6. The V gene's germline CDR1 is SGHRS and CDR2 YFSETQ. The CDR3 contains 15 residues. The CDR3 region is CASSLDGQGVETQYF. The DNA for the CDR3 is TGCGCCAGCAGCTTGGACGGACAGGGAGTGGAGACCCAGTACTTC.

The CDR3 region is CASSKLPTDWESQPQHF. The CDR3 nucleotides are TGTGCCAGCAGTAAGCTCCCGACAGATTGGGAATCTCAGCCCCAGCATTTT. The V gene is TRBV6-2 or TRBV6-3, the J gene TRBJ1-5; D might be TRBD1 (5 bases). Germline values: CDR1 MNHEY, CDR2 SVGEGT. The CDR3 is made up of 17 amino acids. Trimming stripped 5 bases from V and 6 bases from J, with 23 bases between.

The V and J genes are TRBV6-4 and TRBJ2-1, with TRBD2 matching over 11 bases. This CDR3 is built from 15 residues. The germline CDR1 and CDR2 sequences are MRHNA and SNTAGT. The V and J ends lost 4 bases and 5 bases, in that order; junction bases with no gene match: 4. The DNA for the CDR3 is TGTGCCAGCAGTGTTGGTAGCGGGGGGGACAATGAGCAGTTCTTC. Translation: CASSVGSGGDNEQFF.

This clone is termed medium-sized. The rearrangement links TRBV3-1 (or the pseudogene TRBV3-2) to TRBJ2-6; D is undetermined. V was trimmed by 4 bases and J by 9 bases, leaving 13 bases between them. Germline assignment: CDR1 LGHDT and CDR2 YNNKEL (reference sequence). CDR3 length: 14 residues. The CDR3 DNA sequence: TGTGCCAGCAGCCGGCCCAGTGACCTCAACGTCCTGACTTTC. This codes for CASSRPSDLNVLTF.